These T cell receptor beta chains were read from a single sample in a study of blood T cell repertoires in COVID-19. The data were produced by immunoSEQ multiplex PCR, yet TCRdb's version contains in-frame clones alone and is incomplete. The data show about 240,000 clones, with about 80% seen just once and about 1.9% held by the top ten. Sequenced material: peripheral blood. The receptors originated from a man in his thirties or forties who had recovered from COVID-19. CDR3s include the opening cysteine and the closing phenylalanine or tryptophan. D genes are given only for firm matches. A clone size is listed for some rows: how often the clone was seen (once, few, many), or a class if it is expanded.

CDR3 length,D gene,clone size,J gene,V gene,CDR3 protein,CDR3 DNA
14,-,few,TRBJ1-1,TRBV6-2/TRBV6-3,CASSPTTSRTEAFF,TGTGCCAGCAGTCCAACGACAAGCAGGACTGAAGCTTTCTTT
12,-,-,TRBJ1-2,TRBV2,CASFRVSWSYTF,TGTGCCAGCTTCCGGGTCTCCTGGAGCTACACCTTC
13,-,-,TRBJ1-3,TRBV6-6,CASSYLTGNTIYF,TGTGCCAGCAGTTATCTGACAGGAAACACCATATATTTT
13,-,-,TRBJ1-1,TRBV6-1,CASSEDREAEAFF,TGTGCCAGCAGTGAAGACAGGGAAGCTGAAGCTTTCTTT
15,-,-,TRBJ2-5,TRBV29-1,CSVGFQTTSQGGQYF,TGCAGCGTTGGATTCCAGACGACTTCCCAAGGAGGCCAGTACTTC
16,TRBD1,-,TRBJ2-5,TRBV3-1/TRBV3-2,CASSPRDRGRLETQYF,TGTGCCAGCAGCCCCCGGGACAGGGGGCGTTTAGAGACCCAGTACTTC
13,-,-,TRBJ1-2,TRBV9,CASSVDGGRGYTF,TGTGCCAGCAGCGTAGACGGCGGGAGAGGCTACACCTTC
11,-,-,TRBJ1-2,TRBV2,CASDSNYGYTF,TGTGCCAGCGACAGCAACTATGGCTACACCTTC
14,TRBD1,-,TRBJ1-5,TRBV6-5,CASRPRGVGQPQHF,TGTGCCAGCAGACCCAGGGGGGTCGGGCAGCCCCAGCATTTT
12,-,once,TRBJ2-5,TRBV6-6,CAIGQQTETQYF,TGTGCCATCGGACAGCAGACGGAGACCCAGTACTTC
15,TRBD1,-,TRBJ1-1,TRBV5-1,CASSLPGQPNTEAFF,TGCGCCAGCAGCTTACCGGGACAGCCAAACACTGAAGCTTTCTTT
15,-,-,TRBJ2-3,TRBV2,CASSETTLYTDTQYF,TGTGCCAGCTCGGAGACTACTCTTTACACAGATACGCAGTATTTT
13,TRBD1,once,TRBJ1-2,TRBV6-6,CASRIDREDGYTF,TGTGCCAGCAGAATCGACAGGGAGGACGGCTACACCTTC
16,TRBD1,few,TRBJ1-2,TRBV15,CATSRDLPAGGYGYTF,TGTGCCACCAGCAGAGATCTCCCCGCAGGGGGCTATGGCTACACCTTC
14,-,-,TRBJ2-5,TRBV25-1,CATGIFPNQETQYF,TGTGCCACCGGGATTTTCCCCAACCAAGAGACCCAGTACTTC
11,-,few,TRBJ2-7,TRBV7-9,CASSFSYEQYF,TGTGCCAGCAGCTTTAGCTACGAGCAGTACTTC
16,-,-,TRBJ1-5,TRBV13,CASSLKSAEGNQPQHF,TGTGCCAGCAGCTTAAAATCGGCGGAGGGCAATCAGCCCCAGCATTTT
13,-,-,TRBJ2-1,TRBV2,CASSSRFYNEQFF,TGTGCCAGTTCGTCCAGGTTTTACAATGAGCAGTTCTTC
13,TRBD1,-,TRBJ1-2,TRBV6-5,CASSSPGGYGYTF,TGTGCCAGCAGTTCACCAGGGGGCTATGGCTACACCTTC
15,-,-,TRBJ2-5,TRBV2,CASSEAQGGAETQYF,TGTGCCAGCAGTGAAGCGCAGGGCGGGGCAGAGACCCAGTACTTC
14,-,-,TRBJ1-1,TRBV3-1/TRBV3-2,CASSQRETGKEAFF,TGTGCCAGCAGCCAGAGGGAAACCGGGAAAGAAGCTTTCTTT
14,-,once,TRBJ1-1,TRBV14,CASSQERAYTEAFF,TGTGCCAGCAGCCAAGAGAGGGCCTACACTGAAGCTTTCTTT
14,TRBD1,few,TRBJ1-2,TRBV7-9,CASRRQGLNYGYTF,TGTGCCAGCAGAAGACAGGGGCTCAACTATGGCTACACCTTC
16,TRBD2,-,TRBJ2-3,TRBV10-1,CASSRTSGGSTDTQYF,TGCGCCAGCAGCAGGACTAGCGGGGGGAGCACAGATACGCAGTATTTT
14,TRBD1,-,TRBJ2-7,TRBV10-3,CAISDGQGTYEQYF,TGTGCCATCAGTGACGGACAGGGGACCTACGAGCAGTACTTC
16,TRBD2,-,TRBJ2-3,TRBV13,CASSSRTSGVTDTQYF,TGTGCCAGCAGCTCCAGGACTAGCGGGGTCACAGATACGCAGTATTTT
15,-,-,TRBJ2-7,TRBV5-6,CASSLKSRNSYEQYF,TGTGCCAGCAGCTTGAAGTCGCGGAACTCCTACGAGCAGTACTTC
15,-,few,TRBJ1-2,TRBV4-1,CASSQRPSRPYGYTF,TGCGCCAGCAGCCAAAGACCCTCCAGGCCCTATGGCTACACCTTC
13,-,-,TRBJ2-7,TRBV5-1,CASSSRLGGEQYF,TGCGCCAGCAGCTCCAGACTAGGAGGCGAGCAGTACTTC
15,TRBD1,-,TRBJ1-2,TRBV14,CASSQLRAGGDGYTF,TGTGCCAGCAGCCAATTGCGGGCAGGGGGCGATGGCTACACCTTC
15,TRBD2,-,TRBJ2-7,TRBV3-1/TRBV3-2,CASSQDPAGGREQYF,TGTGCCAGCAGCCAAGATCCAGCGGGGGGCAGGGAGCAGTACTTC
13,TRBD1,-,TRBJ2-1,TRBV6-5,CASSSDRDDEQFF,TGTGCCAGCAGTTCAGACAGGGACGATGAGCAGTTCTTC
12,-,-,TRBJ2-5,TRBV29-1,CSVAGVGETQYF,TGCAGCGTTGCAGGGGTTGGGGAGACCCAGTACTTC
14,-,-,TRBJ2-5,TRBV15,CATSRKGVGETQYF,TGTGCCACCAGCCGAAAAGGGGTTGGTGAGACCCAGTACTTC
16,-,-,TRBJ2-6,TRBV6-5,CASSYNTGSGANVLTF,TGTGCCAGCAGTTACAACACAGGCTCTGGGGCCAACGTCCTGACTTTC
18,-,-,TRBJ1-2,TRBV3-1/TRBV3-2,CASSQVDQGGAWTDGYTF,TGTGCCAGCAGCCAAGTTGACCAGGGCGGGGCATGGACGGATGGCTACACCTTC
15,-,few,TRBJ1-1,TRBV3-1/TRBV3-2,CASSQDWQGWTEAFF,TGTGCCAGCAGCCAAGACTGGCAGGGTTGGACTGAAGCTTTCTTT
14,TRBD2,-,TRBJ2-7,TRBV27,CASSPTGGAYEQYF,TGTGCCAGCAGCCCGACGGGGGGTGCCTACGAGCAGTACTTC
15,TRBD1,few,TRBJ1-1,TRBV19,CASLPRQGLNTEAFF,TGTGCCAGTCTTCCTCGACAGGGCCTGAACACTGAAGCTTTCTTT
15,TRBD2,many,TRBJ2-1,TRBV6-1,CASSDLAGGFDEQFF,TGTGCCAGCAGTGATTTGGCGGGGGGATTCGATGAGCAGTTCTTC
15,-,-,TRBJ1-5,TRBV4-1,CASSSTRGDREPQHF,TGCGCCAGCAGCTCGACACGCGGGGATCGAGAGCCCCAGCATTTT
15,TRBD2,once,TRBJ2-2,TRBV5-1,CASNRLAGNTGELFF,TGCGCCAGCAACAGACTAGCGGGGAACACCGGGGAGCTGTTTTTT
15,-,-,TRBJ1-2,TRBV4-2,CASSHIGEGNYGYTF,TGTGCCAGCAGCCATATCGGGGAGGGTAACTATGGCTACACCTTC
15,TRBD2,few,TRBJ2-4,TRBV5-4,CASSLRTSGKNIQYF,TGTGCCAGCAGCTTGCGGACTAGCGGGAAAAACATTCAGTACTTC
15,TRBD1,-,TRBJ2-3,TRBV24-1,CATSDLDDRADTQYF,TGTGCCACCAGTGATTTAGACGACAGGGCCGATACGCAGTATTTT
13,TRBD1,-,TRBJ2-1,TRBV27,CATRQGPYNEQFF,TGTGCCACCAGACAGGGCCCCTACAATGAGCAGTTCTTC
15,TRBD1,-,TRBJ2-7,TRBV19,CASSSGQGGSYEQYF,TGTGCCAGTAGTTCCGGACAGGGCGGATCCTACGAGCAGTACTTC
17,-,-,TRBJ1-3,TRBV5-5,CASSLFREQGPGNTIYF,TGTGCCAGCAGCTTGTTCAGAGAACAGGGACCTGGAAACACCATATATTTT
14,-,-,TRBJ1-2,TRBV20-1,CSASEENHDYGYTF,TGCAGTGCTAGTGAGGAGAACCACGACTATGGCTACACCTTC
13,-,-,TRBJ2-3,TRBV7-3,CASSLWATDTQYF,TGTGCCAGCAGCTTGTGGGCCACAGATACGCAGTATTTT
14,TRBD2,-,TRBJ2-5,TRBV5-4,CASSSTGGKETQYF,TGTGCCAGCAGCTCGACGGGGGGGAAAGAGACCCAGTACTTC
14,-,-,TRBJ1-3,TRBV11-2,CASSLWAGVNTIYF,TGTGCCAGCAGCTTATGGGCAGGGGTAAACACCATATATTTT
13,-,-,TRBJ2-1,TRBV12-3/TRBV12-4,CASSFPGVAEQFF,TGTGCCAGCAGTTTCCCAGGGGTTGCTGAGCAGTTCTTC
16,-,-,TRBJ1-5,TRBV6-1,CASSEASGRINQPQHF,TGTGCCAGCAGTGAAGCGAGCGGACGGATCAATCAGCCCCAGCATTTT